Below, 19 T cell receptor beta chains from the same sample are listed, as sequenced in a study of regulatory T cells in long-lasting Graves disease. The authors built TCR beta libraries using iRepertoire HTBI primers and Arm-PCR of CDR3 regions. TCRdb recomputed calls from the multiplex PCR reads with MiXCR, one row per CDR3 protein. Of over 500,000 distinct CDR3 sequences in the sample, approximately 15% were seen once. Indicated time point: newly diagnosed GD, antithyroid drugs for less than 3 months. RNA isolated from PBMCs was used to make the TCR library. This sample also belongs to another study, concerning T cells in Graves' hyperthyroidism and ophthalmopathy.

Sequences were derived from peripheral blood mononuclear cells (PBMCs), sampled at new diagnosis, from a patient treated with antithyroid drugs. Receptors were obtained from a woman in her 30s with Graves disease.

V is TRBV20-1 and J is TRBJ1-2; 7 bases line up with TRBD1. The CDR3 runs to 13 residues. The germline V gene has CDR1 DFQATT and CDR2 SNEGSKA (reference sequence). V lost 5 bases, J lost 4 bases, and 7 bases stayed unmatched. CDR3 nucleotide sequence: TGCAGTGCTCTACCGGGACAGTCCTATGGCTACACCTTC. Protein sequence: CSALPGQSYGYTF.

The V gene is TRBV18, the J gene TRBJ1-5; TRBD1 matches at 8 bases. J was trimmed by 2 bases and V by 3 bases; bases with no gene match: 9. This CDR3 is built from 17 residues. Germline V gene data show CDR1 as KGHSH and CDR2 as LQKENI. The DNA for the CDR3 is TGTGCCAGCTCACCTCGGCAGGGGGCGAGTGGCAATCAGCCCCAGCATTTT. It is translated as CASSPRQGASGNQPQHF.

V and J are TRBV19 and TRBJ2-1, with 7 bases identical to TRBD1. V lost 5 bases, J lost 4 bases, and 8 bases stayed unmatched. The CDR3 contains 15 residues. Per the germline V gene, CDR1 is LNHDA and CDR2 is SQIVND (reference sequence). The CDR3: CASSPGDRTYNEQFF. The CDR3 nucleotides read TGTGCCAGTAGTCCAGGGGACAGAACATACAATGAGCAGTTCTTC.

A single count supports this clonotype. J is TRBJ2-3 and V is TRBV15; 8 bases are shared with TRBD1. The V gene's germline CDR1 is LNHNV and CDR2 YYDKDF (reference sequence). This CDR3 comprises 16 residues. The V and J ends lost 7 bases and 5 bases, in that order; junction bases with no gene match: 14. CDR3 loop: CATTPDRGPAGDTQYF. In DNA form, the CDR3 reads TGTGCCACCACTCCCGACAGGGGCCCTGCTGGAGATACGCAGTATTTT.

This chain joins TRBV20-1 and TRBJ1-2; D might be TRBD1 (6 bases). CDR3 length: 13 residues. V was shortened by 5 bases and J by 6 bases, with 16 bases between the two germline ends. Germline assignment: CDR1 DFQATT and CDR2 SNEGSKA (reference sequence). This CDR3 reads CSAPRGGRDGYTF. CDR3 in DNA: TGCAGTGCTCCAAGGGGGGGACGGGATGGCTACACCTTC.

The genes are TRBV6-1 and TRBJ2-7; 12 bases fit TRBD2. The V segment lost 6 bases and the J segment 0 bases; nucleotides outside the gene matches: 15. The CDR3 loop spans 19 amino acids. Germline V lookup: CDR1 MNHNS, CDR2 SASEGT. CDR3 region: CASRRPGLAGPGGSYEQYF. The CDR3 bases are TGTGCCAGCAGACGCCCGGGACTAGCGGGCCCCGGGGGCTCCTACGAGCAGTACTTC.

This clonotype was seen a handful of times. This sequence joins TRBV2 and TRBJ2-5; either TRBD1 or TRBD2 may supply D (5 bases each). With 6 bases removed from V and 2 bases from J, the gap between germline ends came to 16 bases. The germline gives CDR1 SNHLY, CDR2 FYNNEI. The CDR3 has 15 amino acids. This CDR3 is CASRETGTKQETQYF. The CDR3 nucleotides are TGTGCCAGCAGAGAAACCGGGACCAAACAAGAGACCCAGTACTTC.

The CDR3 DNA reads TGTGCCAGCGGCCGGACAGGGGGGTACGAGCAGTACTTC. This translates into CASGRTGGYEQYF. V is TRBV6-1 and J is TRBJ2-7; TRBD1 matches 10 bases. The CDR3 spans 13 residues. CDR1 MNHNS and CDR2 SASEGT come from the germline V gene. Trimming took 8 bases from V and 4 from J; bases not matched to a gene: 5.

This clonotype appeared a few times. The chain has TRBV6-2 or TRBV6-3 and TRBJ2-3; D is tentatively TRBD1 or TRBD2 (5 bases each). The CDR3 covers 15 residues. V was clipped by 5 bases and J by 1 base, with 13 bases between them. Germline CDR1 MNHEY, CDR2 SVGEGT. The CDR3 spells CASSEPGLGTDTQYF. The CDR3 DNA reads TGTGCCAGCAGTGAACCGGGGCTAGGCACAGATACGCAGTATTTT.

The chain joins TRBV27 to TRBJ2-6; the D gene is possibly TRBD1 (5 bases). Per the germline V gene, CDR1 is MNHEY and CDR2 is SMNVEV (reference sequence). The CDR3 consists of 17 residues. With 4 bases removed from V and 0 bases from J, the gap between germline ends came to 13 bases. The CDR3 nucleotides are TGTGCCAGCAGTTGGAAGGACACGTCCTCTGGGGCCAACGTCCTGACTTTC. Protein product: CASSWKDTSSGANVLTF.

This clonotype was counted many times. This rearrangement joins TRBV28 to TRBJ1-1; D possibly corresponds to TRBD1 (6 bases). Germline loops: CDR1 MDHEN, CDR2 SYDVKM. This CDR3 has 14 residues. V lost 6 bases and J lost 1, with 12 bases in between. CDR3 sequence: CASSSYRENTEAFF. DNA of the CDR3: TGTGCCAGCAGCTCATACAGGGAGAACACTGAAGCTTTCTTT. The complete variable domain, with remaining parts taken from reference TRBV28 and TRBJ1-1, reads DVKVTQSSRYLVKRTGEKVFLECVQDMDHENMFWYRQDPGLGLRLIYFSYDVKMKEKGDIPEGYSVSREKKERFSLILESASTNQTSMYLCASSSYRENTEAFFGQGTRLTVV.

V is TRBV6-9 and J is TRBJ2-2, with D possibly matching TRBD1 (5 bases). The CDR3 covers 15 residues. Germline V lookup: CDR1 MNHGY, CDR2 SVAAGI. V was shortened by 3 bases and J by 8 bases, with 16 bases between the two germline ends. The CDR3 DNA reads TGTGCCAGCAGTTACTCACGAAGGGGCCCTGGGGAGCTGTTTTTT. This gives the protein CASSYSRRGPGELFF.

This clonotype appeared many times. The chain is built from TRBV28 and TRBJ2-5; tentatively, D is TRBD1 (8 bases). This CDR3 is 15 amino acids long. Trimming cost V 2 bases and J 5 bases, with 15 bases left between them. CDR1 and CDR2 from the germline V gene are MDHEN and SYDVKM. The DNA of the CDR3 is TGTGCCAGCAGTTTAGCAGGGGGCGGGAGTGAGACCCAGTACTTC. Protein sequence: CASSLAGGGSETQYF. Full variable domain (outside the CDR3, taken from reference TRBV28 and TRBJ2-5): DVKVTQSSRYLVKRTGEKVFLECVQDMDHENMFWYRQDPGLGLRLIYFSYDVKMKEKGDIPEGYSVSREKKERFSLILESASTNQTSMYLCASSLAGGGSETQYFGPGTRLLVL.

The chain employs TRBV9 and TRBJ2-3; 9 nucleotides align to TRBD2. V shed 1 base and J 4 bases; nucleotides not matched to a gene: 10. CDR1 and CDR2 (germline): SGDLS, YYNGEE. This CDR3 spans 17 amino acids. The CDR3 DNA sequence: TGTGCCAGCAGCGTACCCGCAGCGGGAGGTAGCGCAGATACGCAGTATTTT. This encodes CASSVPAAGGSADTQYF. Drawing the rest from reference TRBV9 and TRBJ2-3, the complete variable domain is DSGVTQTPKHLITATGQRVTLRCSPRSGDLSVYWYQQSLDQGLQFLIQYYNGEERAKGNILERFSAQQFPDLHSELNLSSLELGDSALYFCASSVPAAGGSADTQYFGPGTRLTVL.

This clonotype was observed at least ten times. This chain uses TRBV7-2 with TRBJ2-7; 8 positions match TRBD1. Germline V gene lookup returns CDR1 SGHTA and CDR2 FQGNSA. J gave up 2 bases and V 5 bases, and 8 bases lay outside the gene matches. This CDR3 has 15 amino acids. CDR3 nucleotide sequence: TGTGCCAGCAGCACAACCGGGACAGGAACCTACGAGCAGTACTTC. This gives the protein CASSTTGTGTYEQYF.

The CDR3 loop is CASSLASLAGASDTQYF. DNA for the CDR3: TGTGCCAGCAGCTTGGCCAGTCTAGCGGGAGCGTCGGATACGCAGTATTTT. J is TRBJ2-3 and V is TRBV5-6, with 10 bases that match TRBD2. From germline, CDR1 is SGHDT and CDR2 YYEEEE. The trim removed 0 bases at V and 6 bases at J, leaving 10 bases unmatched. The CDR3 length is 17 residues.

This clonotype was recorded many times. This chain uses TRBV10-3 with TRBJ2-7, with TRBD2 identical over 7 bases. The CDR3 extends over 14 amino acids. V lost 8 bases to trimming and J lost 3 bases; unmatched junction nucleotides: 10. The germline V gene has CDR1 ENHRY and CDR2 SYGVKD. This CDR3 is CAIGSGTKSYEQYF. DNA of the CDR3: TGTGCCATCGGTTCCGGGACTAAAAGCTACGAGCAGTACTTC.

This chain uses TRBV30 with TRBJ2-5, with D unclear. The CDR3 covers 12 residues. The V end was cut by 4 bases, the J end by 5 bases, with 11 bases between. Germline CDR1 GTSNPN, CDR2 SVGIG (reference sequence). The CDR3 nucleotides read TGTGCCTGGACCCCTGGAGTGGAGACCCAGTACTTC. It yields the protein CAWTPGVETQYF.

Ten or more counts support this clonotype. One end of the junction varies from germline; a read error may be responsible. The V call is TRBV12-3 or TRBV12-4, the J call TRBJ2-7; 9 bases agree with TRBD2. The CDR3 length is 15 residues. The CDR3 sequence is CASSIAGVGSYEQYF. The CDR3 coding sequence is TGTGCCAGCAGTATAGCGGGAGTGGGATCCTACGAGCAGTACTTC.